This T cell receptor beta chain was profiled in a study of blood T cell repertoires in COVID-19. For the study at large: Nucleic acid was either cDNA or gDNA, and it came from T cells, B-cell-depleted T cells, or PBMCs.

Germline trimming cut 1 base from V and 3 bases from J; bases unmatched to any gene: 4. CDR3 size: 14 residues. Germline lookup yields CDR1 SGHNT and CDR2 YYREEE (reference sequence). Profiling relied on immunoSEQ multiplex PCR, and the TCRdb table lists in-frame clones only, not all of them. The sample has about 70,000 clones; 70% to 85% are singletons. Sample: peripheral blood. The TCR sequence derives from a woman in her sixties or seventies with acute or convalescent COVID-19. The V gene is TRBV5-4, the J gene TRBJ2-7; 7 positions agree with TRBD2. CDR3 amino acids: CASSLYGTNYEQYF. As DNA, the CDR3 is TGTGCCAGCAGCTTGTACGGGACTAACTACGAGCAGTACTTC.